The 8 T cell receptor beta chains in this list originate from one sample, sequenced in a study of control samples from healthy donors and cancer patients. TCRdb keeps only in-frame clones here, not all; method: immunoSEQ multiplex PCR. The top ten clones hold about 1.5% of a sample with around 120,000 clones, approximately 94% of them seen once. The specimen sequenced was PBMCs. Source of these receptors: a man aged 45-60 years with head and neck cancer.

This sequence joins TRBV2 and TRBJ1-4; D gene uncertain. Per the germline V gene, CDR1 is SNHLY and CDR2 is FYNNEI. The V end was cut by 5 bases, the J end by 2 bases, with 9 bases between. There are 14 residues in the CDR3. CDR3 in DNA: TGTGCCAGCAGTCAGGCAGCTACTAATGAAAAACTGTTTTTT. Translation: CASSQAATNEKLFF.

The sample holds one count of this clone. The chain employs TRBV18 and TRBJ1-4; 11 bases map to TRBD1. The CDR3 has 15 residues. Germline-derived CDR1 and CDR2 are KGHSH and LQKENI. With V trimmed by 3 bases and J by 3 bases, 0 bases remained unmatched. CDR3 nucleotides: TGTGCCAGCTCACCGGACAGGGGGCCTAATGAAAAACTGTTTTTT. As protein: CASSPDRGPNEKLFF.

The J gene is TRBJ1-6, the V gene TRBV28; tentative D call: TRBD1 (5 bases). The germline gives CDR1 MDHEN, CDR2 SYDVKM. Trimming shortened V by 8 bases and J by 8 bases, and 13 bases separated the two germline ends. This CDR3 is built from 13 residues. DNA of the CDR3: TGTGCCAGCTGGAGGGGTCGGGATTCACCCCTCCACTTT. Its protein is CASWRGRDSPLHF. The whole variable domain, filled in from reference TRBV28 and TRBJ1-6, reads DVKVTQSSRYLVKRTGEKVFLECVQDMDHENMFWYRQDPGLGLRLIYFSYDVKMKEKGDIPEGYSVSREKKERFSLILESASTNQTSMYLCASWRGRDSPLHFGNGTRLTVT.

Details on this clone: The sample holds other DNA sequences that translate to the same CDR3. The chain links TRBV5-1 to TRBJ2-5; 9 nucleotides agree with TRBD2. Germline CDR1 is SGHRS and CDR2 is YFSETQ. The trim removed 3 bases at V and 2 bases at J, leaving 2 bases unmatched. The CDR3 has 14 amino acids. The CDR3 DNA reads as TGCGCCAGCAGCTCGGGACTAGCTCAAGAGACCCAGTACTTC. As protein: CASSSGLAQETQYF.

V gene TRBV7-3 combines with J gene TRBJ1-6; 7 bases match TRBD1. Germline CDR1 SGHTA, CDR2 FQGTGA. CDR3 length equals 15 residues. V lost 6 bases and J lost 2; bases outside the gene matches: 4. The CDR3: CASSSTGAYNSPLHF. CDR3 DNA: TGTGCCAGCAGTTCTACAGGGGCCTATAATTCACCCCTCCACTTT.

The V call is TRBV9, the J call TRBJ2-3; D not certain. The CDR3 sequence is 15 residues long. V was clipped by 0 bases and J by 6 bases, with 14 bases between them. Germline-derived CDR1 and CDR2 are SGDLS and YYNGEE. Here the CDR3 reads CASSVGGISSDTQYF. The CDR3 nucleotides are TGTGCCAGCAGCGTAGGTGGGATTTCTAGTGATACGCAGTATTTT.

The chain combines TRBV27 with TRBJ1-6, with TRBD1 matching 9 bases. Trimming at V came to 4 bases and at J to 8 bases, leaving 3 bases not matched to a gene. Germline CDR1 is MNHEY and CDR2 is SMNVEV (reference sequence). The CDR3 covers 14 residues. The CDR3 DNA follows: TGTGCCAGCAGTTCACAGGGGGCCTATTCACCCCTCCACTTT. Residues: CASSSQGAYSPLHF.

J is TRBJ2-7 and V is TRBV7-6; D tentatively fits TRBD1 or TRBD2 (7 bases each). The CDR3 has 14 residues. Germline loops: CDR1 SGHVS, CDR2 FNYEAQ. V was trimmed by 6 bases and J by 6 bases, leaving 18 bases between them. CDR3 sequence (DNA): TGTGCCAGCAGTTCGCAGGGGGGGCTGGGCGAGCAGTACTTC. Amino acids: CASSSQGGLGEQYF.